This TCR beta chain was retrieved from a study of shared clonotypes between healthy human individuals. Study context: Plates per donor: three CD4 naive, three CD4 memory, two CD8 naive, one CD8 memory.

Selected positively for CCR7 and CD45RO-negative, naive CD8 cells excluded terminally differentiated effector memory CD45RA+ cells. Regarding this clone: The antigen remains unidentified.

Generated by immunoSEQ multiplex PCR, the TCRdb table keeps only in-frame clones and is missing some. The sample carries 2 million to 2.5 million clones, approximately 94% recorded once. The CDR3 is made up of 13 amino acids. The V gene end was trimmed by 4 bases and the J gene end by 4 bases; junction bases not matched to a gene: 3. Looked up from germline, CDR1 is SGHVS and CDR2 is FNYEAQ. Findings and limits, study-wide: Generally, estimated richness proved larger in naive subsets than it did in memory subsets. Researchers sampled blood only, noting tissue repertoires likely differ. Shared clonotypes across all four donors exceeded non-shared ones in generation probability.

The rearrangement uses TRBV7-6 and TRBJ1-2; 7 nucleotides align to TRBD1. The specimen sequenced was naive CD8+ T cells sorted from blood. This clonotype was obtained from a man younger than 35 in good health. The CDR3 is CASSSGTAYGYTF. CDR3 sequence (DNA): TGTGCCAGCAGCTCCGGGACAGCCTATGGCTACACCTTC. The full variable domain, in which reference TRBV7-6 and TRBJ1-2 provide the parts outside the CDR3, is GAGVSQSPRYKVTKRGQDVALRCDPISGHVSLYWYRQALGQGPEFLTYFNYEAQQDKSGLPNDRFSAERPEGSISTLTIQRTEQRDSAMYRCASSSGTAYGYTFGSGTRLTVV.